Presented here are 6 T cell receptor beta chains from one specimen sequenced in a study of blood T cells in healthy people across ages. PCR was performed a second time for roughly 7 to 12 cycles using a sample-barcoded 5' primer and a J-beta primer mix. MiXCR was run by TCRdb on the 5' RACE reads, yielding one entry per CDR3 protein. The data contain fewer than 900,000 distinct CDR3 sequences, around 36% of them singletons. Sequences were obtained from blood. The receptors come from a young man in good health.

This chain connects TRBV5-1 to TRBJ2-3, with 12 bases that match TRBD2. The CDR3 spans 16 residues. CDR1 is SGHRS and CDR2 is YFSETQ in the germline V gene. Trimming cost V 1 base and J 4 bases; bases outside gene matches: 4. In DNA form, the CDR3 reads TGCGCCAGCAGCTTGTCTAGCGGGGGGGTTGCAGATACGCAGTATTTT. Translated: CASSLSSGGVADTQYF.

This chain uses TRBV9 with TRBJ2-3; D tentatively reads TRBD1 or TRBD2 (5 bases each). V was trimmed by 0 bases and J by 1 base, leaving 12 bases between them. The CDR3 runs to 16 residues. Looked up from germline, CDR1 is SGDLS and CDR2 is YYNGEE. CDR3 amino acids: CASSVVEGRGTDTQYF. CDR3 sequence (DNA): TGTGCCAGCAGCGTAGTCGAGGGGAGAGGCACAGATACGCAGTATTTT.

The chain is built from TRBV6-2 or TRBV6-3 and TRBJ2-7; D call uncertain. The germline V gene encodes CDR1 MNHEY and CDR2 SVGEGT. Trimming removed 6 bases at V and 6 bases at J, with 15 bases between. CDR3 length: 13 amino acids. For the CDR3, the DNA is TGTGCCAGCAGCCCAGCCTATGGGGTCGAGCAGTACTTC. This encodes CASSPAYGVEQYF.

The chain employs TRBV20-1 and TRBJ2-3; possible D gene TRBD2, 5 bases. Germline lookup yields CDR1 DFQATT and CDR2 SNEGSKA (reference sequence). The CDR3 contains 13 residues. Trimming took off 3 bases at V and 6 bases at J, with 13 bases between the two ends. As DNA, the CDR3 is TGCAGTGCTAGCCCGAGGGCTTCCGATACGCAGTATTTT. Amino acids: CSASPRASDTQYF.

There are many counts of this clonotype. V gene TRBV20-1 combines with J gene TRBJ2-7, with D possibly being TRBD1 (5 bases). The germline V and J ends were trimmed by 6 bases and 2 bases, with 17 bases remaining between them. CDR1 and CDR2 from the germline V gene are DFQATT and SNEGSKA (reference sequence). The CDR3 loop spans 14 amino acids. The CDR3 DNA reads as TGCAGTGCAACGGACACGGTAAAAACCTACGAGCAGTACTTC. Translation: CSATDTVKTYEQYF.

This clonotype was counted ten times or more. J is TRBJ2-7 and V is TRBV14, with D maybe TRBD1 (5 bases). This CDR3 contains 15 residues. Trimming took 6 bases from V and 1 from J, leaving 16 bases between them. Germline lookup yields CDR1 SGHDN and CDR2 FVKESK. CDR3 protein: CASRQSGRGSYEQYF. CDR3 sequence (DNA): TGTGCCAGCAGACAATCAGGAAGGGGATCCTACGAGCAGTACTTC.